The rows below give T cell receptor beta chains drawn from one sample of a study of T cell repertoires in cytomegalovirus infection. One entry per CDR3 protein results from TCRdb running MiXCR on the reads. The sample carries 90,000 to 120,000 distinct CDR3 sequences, roughly 39% recorded once. These TCRs' antigens remain unknown. Material: CD8+ T cells from cultured PBMCs, obtained from culture after CMV antigen stimulation. The receptor source for this set is a human donor in good health (CMV status not recorded). Some clones in this sample may be carry-over from other donors' samples. CDR3s include the opening cysteine and the closing phenylalanine or tryptophan. A D gene is named only where the DNA matches it firmly. Clone size is given for some rows only: seen once, a few or many times, or a class if the clone is expanded.

>TRBV13|NA|NA|TRBJ2-1
CASSLVRVGSENEQFF
TGTGCCAGCAGCTTAGTCAGGGTGGGCTCAGAAAATGAGCAGTTCTTC
>TRBV4-1|NA|many|TRBJ2-7
CASSQPGQPYEQYF
TGCGCCAGCAGCCAACCGGGGCAGCCCTACGAGCAGTACTTC
>TRBV7-6|NA|few|TRBJ2-3
CASSLGGLVTDTQYF
TGTGCCAGCAGCTTAGGTGGTCTTGTAACAGATACGCAGTATTTT
>TRBV7-6|TRBD1|few|TRBJ2-1
CASDEGQADYNEQFF
TGTGCCAGCGACGAAGGACAGGCGGATTACAATGAGCAGTTCTTC
>TRBV19|NA|few|TRBJ1-5
CASSTRTASNQPQHF
TGTGCCAGTAGTACCCGGACCGCTAGCAATCAGCCCCAGCATTTT
>TRBV7-3|NA|NA|TRBJ2-5
CASSLWVGETQYF
TGTGCCAGCAGCTTATGGGTCGGGGAGACCCAGTACTTC
>TRBV7-9|NA|NA|TRBJ2-7
CASSLLLAYEQYF
TGTGCCAGCAGCTTACTGTTGGCCTACGAGCAGTACTTC
>TRBV25-1|NA|once|TRBJ2-2
CASSGGAITGELFF
TGTGCCAGCAGTGGGGGGGCCATCACCGGGGAGCTGTTTTTT
>TRBV2|NA|NA|TRBJ2-2
CASSAGETNTGELFF
TGTGCCAGCAGTGCTGGGGAAACGAACACCGGGGAGCTGTTTTTT
>TRBV12-3/TRBV12-4|NA|few|TRBJ1-2
CASSLGPPVGGYTF
TGTGCCAGCAGTCTTGGACCCCCCGTCGGGGGCTACACCTTC
>TRBV27|TRBD1|NA|TRBJ1-1
CASRSRGQLEAFF
TGTGCCAGCAGAAGTAGGGGGCAACTTGAAGCTTTCTTT
>TRBV7-6|NA|once|TRBJ2-5
CASSFRGTPEAQYF
TGTGCCAGCAGCTTTCGAGGGACCCCAGAGGCCCAGTACTTC
>TRBV28|TRBD1|NA|TRBJ2-2
CASSPLGQGPGTGELFF
TGTGCCAGCAGTCCATTAGGACAGGGTCCTGGCACCGGGGAGCTGTTTTTT
>TRBV7-6|NA|NA|TRBJ2-7
CASSRGAVVNSYEQYF
TGTGCCAGCAGCCGGGGGGCCGTTGTAAACTCCTACGAGCAGTACTTC
>TRBV20-1|TRBD1|NA|TRBJ2-5
CSAEGTDQETQYF
TGCAGTGCTGAAGGGACAGACCAAGAGACCCAGTACTTC
>TRBV7-6|TRBD1|many|TRBJ2-2
CASSFTGGTGELFF
TGTGCCAGCAGCTTTACAGGGGGCACCGGGGAGCTGTTTTTT
>TRBV7-9|TRBD2|few|TRBJ2-1
CASSFVLAGAEQFF
TGTGCCAGCAGCTTCGTACTAGCGGGGGCCGAGCAGTTCTTC
>TRBV7-9|NA|few|TRBJ2-3
CASSYPDTQYF
TGTGCCAGCAGCTACCCAGATACGCAGTATTTT
>TRBV12-3/TRBV12-4|NA|NA|TRBJ1-2
CASSWGAGYGYTF
TGTGCCAGCAGCTGGGGGGCGGGCTATGGCTACACCTTC
>TRBV4-1|NA|NA|TRBJ2-1
CASSQGANYNEQFF
TGCGCCAGCAGCCAAGGGGCAAATTACAATGAGCAGTTCTTC
>TRBV7-9|NA|NA|TRBJ1-2
CASSLGDNVGYTF
TGTGCCAGCAGCTTAGGGGACAATGTAGGCTACACCTTC
>TRBV6-6|NA|NA|TRBJ1-1
CASSNVGGLKNTEAFF
TGTGCCAGCAGCAACGTAGGAGGGCTCAAGAACACTGAAGCTTTCTTT
>TRBV7-9|NA|NA|TRBJ2-3
CASSSRQSDTQYF
TGTGCCAGCAGCTCTCGACAGAGCGATACGCAGTATTTT
>TRBV7-9|NA|many|TRBJ2-5
CASSENGGRRETQYF
TGTGCCAGCAGCGAGAACGGGGGGCGCCGAGAGACCCAGTACTTC
>TRBV6-5|TRBD1|NA|TRBJ2-7
CASSPGTGYHEQYF
TGTGCCAGCAGCCCCGGGACAGGGTACCACGAGCAGTACTTC
>TRBV11-2|NA|NA|TRBJ2-5
CASSLGYSFQETQYF
TGTGCCAGCAGCTTAGGTTACAGCTTCCAAGAGACCCAGTACTTC
>TRBV12-3/TRBV12-4|NA|NA|TRBJ1-5
CASSLTGPSQPQHF
TGTGCCAGCAGTTTAACAGGGCCCAGTCAGCCCCAGCATTTT
>TRBV7-3|NA|few|TRBJ2-5
CASSPSVGGTQYF
TGTGCCAGCAGCCCTAGCGTCGGGGGGACCCAGTACTTC
>TRBV4-1|NA|few|TRBJ1-1
CASSADLQGLGEAFF
TGCGCCAGCAGCGCCGATCTGCAGGGGCTTGGTGAAGCTTTCTTT
>TRBV5-6|TRBD1|many|TRBJ2-3
CASTLTRDSWTDTQYF
TGTGCCAGCACCCTAACCAGGGACAGCTGGACAGATACGCAGTATTTT
>TRBV19|TRBD2|NA|TRBJ2-1
CASSFEASGYNEQFF
TGTGCCAGTAGTTTCGAGGCTAGCGGGTACAATGAGCAGTTCTTC
>TRBV7-6|TRBD2|NA|TRBJ2-5
CAVGEGSGETQYF
TGTGCCGTGGGGGAGGGGTCAGGGGAGACCCAGTACTTC
>TRBV27|TRBD2|NA|TRBJ2-3
CASSSPLGLAGGPADTQYF
TGTGCCAGCAGTTCCCCTCTCGGACTAGCGGGGGGGCCGGCAGATACGCAGTATTTT